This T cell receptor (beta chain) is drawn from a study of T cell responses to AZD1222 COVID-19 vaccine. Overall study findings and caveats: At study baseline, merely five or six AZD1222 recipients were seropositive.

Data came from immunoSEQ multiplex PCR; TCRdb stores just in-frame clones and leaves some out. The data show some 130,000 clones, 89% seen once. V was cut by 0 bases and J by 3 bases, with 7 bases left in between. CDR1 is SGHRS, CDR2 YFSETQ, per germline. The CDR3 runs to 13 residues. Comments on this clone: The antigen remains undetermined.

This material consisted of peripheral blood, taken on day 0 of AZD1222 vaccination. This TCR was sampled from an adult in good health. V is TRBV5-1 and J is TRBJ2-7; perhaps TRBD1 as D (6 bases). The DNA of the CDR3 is TGCGCCAGCAGCTTGGAACAGGGCTACGAGCAGTACTTC. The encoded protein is CASSLEQGYEQYF.